This is a list of T cell receptor beta chains from one sample in a study of blood T cell repertoires in COVID-19. Produced via immunoSEQ multiplex PCR; TCRdb's table is partial and in-frame only. This sample has 450,000 or so clones, with 70% to 90% found just once. Sequencing was performed on peripheral blood. The receptor source for this set is a man in his late teens or twenties with COVID-19, enrolled during active disease. Each CDR3 is given with its conserved first and last residue. D genes are given only for firm matches. Some rows mark clone size as missing; the rest say once, few, many or name a class of expanded clone.

D | J | size | V | DNA | CDR3
TRBD1 | TRBJ1-2 | NA | TRBV27 | TGTGCCAGCAGTTCCGGACAGGGTCATGGCTACACCTTC | CASSSGQGHGYTF
TRBD1 | TRBJ1-2 | few | TRBV5-4 | TGTGCCAGCAGAACAGGGGGCGAGTATGGCTACACCTTC | CASRTGGEYGYTF
TRBD1 | TRBJ2-3 | NA | TRBV5-1 | TGCGCCAGCAGCTTGGGAGAGACAGGGGGTACAGATACGCAGTATTTT | CASSLGETGGTDTQYF
NA | TRBJ1-6 | NA | TRBV19 | TGTGCCAGTAGCGCCTTCACAGTCCCCGCCTATAATTCACCCCTCCACTTT | CASSAFTVPAYNSPLHF
NA | TRBJ2-3 | NA | TRBV29-1 | TGCAGCGTTGAAGATTTATTATACGGGTCGGATACGCAGTATTTT | CSVEDLLYGSDTQYF
TRBD2 | TRBJ2-1 | NA | TRBV10-1 | TGCGCCAGCAGTGAGTCGCGCGGGGGGAACAATGAGCAGTTCTTC | CASSESRGGNNEQFF
TRBD2 | TRBJ2-7 | NA | TRBV19 | TGTGCCAGTAGCCTCGGCGGGGGGTTTGCCTCCTACGAGCAGTACTTC | CASSLGGGFASYEQYF
NA | TRBJ2-7 | NA | TRBV7-9 | TGTGCCAGCAGCTCGCGGGACCGAAGGGGCTCCTACGAGCAGTACTTC | CASSSRDRRGSYEQYF
NA | TRBJ2-5 | once | TRBV5-1 | TGCGCCAGCAGAGGTTTGGGGGGTGGCCCCCAAGAGACCCAGTACTTC | CASRGLGGGPQETQYF
TRBD2 | TRBJ2-3 | NA | TRBV24-1 | TGTGCCACCAGTGATCCGCGGGGGGAAGGCACAGATACGCAGTATTTT | CATSDPRGEGTDTQYF
NA | TRBJ2-1 | NA | TRBV4-2 | TGTGCCAGCAGCCAAGAAGTGTCTAGCAATGAGCAGTTCTTC | CASSQEVSSNEQFF
TRBD1 | TRBJ1-5 | few | TRBV15 | TGTGCCACCAGCAGAGATCCGGGTACAGGGGGCAATCAGCCCCAGCATTTT | CATSRDPGTGGNQPQHF
TRBD1 | TRBJ2-2 | NA | TRBV7-8 | TGTGCCAGCAGCTCTGCCGGACAGGGCACCGGGGAGCTGTTTTTT | CASSSAGQGTGELFF
NA | TRBJ1-3 | NA | TRBV28 | TGTGCCAGCACCGTCTTGACCGCGGGAGGAATTGCGGGAAACACCATATATTTT | CASTVLTAGGIAGNTIYF
TRBD1 | TRBJ1-2 | NA | TRBV16 | TGTGCCGGCAGCGGGACAGGGGCTGGCTACACCTTC | CAGSGTGAGYTF
TRBD2 | TRBJ2-7 | NA | TRBV18 | TGTGCCAGCTCAAGGGGACTACTCTACGAGCAGTACTTC | CASSRGLLYEQYF
TRBD1 | TRBJ2-5 | NA | TRBV13 | TGTGCCAGCAGCTGGACAGGTGGGGAGACCCAGTACTTC | CASSWTGGETQYF
TRBD1 | TRBJ2-7 | NA | TRBV6-5 | TGTGCCAGCAGTCTACGGGACAGATCCTACGAGCAGTACTTC | CASSLRDRSYEQYF
TRBD1 | TRBJ1-5 | NA | TRBV9 | TGTGCCAGCAGCGTAGACACAGGGGTCGGGGTGCCCCAGCATTTT | CASSVDTGVGVPQHF
NA | TRBJ2-5 | NA | TRBV5-6 | TGTGCCAGCAGCTCCGCAACAGGGCGAGAGACCCAGTACTTC | CASSSATGRETQYF
NA | TRBJ2-5 | NA | TRBV18 | TGTGCCAGCTCACCGTCAGGAACTCAAGAGACCCAGTACTTC | CASSPSGTQETQYF
TRBD1 | TRBJ1-5 | NA | TRBV2 | TGTGCCAGCAGTGAAGACTCACCGGGACAGGGGGCTATGGAACATTTT | CASSEDSPGQGAMEHF
TRBD2 | TRBJ2-3 | NA | TRBV7-9 | TGTGCCAGCAGCTTTAGCGGGAGCACAGATACGCAGTATTTT | CASSFSGSTDTQYF
TRBD1 | TRBJ1-2 | NA | TRBV6-5 | TGTGCCAGCAGTTACGGACAGGGCCTCTATGGCTACACCTTC | CASSYGQGLYGYTF
NA | TRBJ1-3 | NA | TRBV7-8 | TGTGCCAGCAGCTCGGTGGGCAACACCATATATTTT | CASSSVGNTIYF